What follows are 4 T cell receptor beta chains derived from one specimen sequenced in a study of blood T cell repertoires in COVID-19. Sequenced by immunoSEQ multiplex PCR; TCRdb stores in-frame clones only, minus some. Among approximately 190,000 clones listed, around 83% were seen once. Sequenced input: peripheral blood. The receptors were gathered from a middle-aged woman with acute or convalescent COVID-19.

This chain uses TRBV30 with TRBJ1-4, with TRBD1 as a possible D gene (5 bases). The germline V gene has CDR1 GTSNPN and CDR2 SVGIG (reference sequence). V lost 4 bases and J 8 bases, leaving 20 bases between the germline ends. This CDR3 has 15 residues. The CDR3 here is CAWTSGNSRTEKLFF. CDR3 bases: TGTGCCTGGACCTCAGGGAATAGTCGAACCGAAAAACTGTTTTTT.

The chain uses TRBV5-1 and TRBJ2-3; 8 bases agree with TRBD1. V lost 0 bases and J lost 3; bases outside the gene matches: 6. The CDR3 covers 16 residues. Germline lookup yields CDR1 SGHRS and CDR2 YFSETQ. The CDR3 protein is CASSLEGRGQTDTQYF. For the CDR3, the DNA is TGCGCCAGCAGCTTGGAGGGCAGGGGGCAAACAGATACGCAGTATTTT.

The chain combines TRBV6-5 with TRBJ2-6; perhaps TRBD1 as D (6 bases). CDR1 is MNHEY and CDR2 is SVGAGI in the germline V gene. V was cut by 3 bases and J by 2 bases, with 8 bases left in between. This CDR3 contains 15 residues. Here the CDR3 DNA reads TGTGCCAGCAGTTATTCAGGGGCTGGGGCCAACGTCCTGACTTTC. Translated, it gives CASSYSGAGANVLTF.

The rearrangement joins TRBV7-8 to TRBJ1-5, with TRBD1 identical over 9 bases. Trimming removed 1 base from V and 2 bases from J; junction bases left unmatched: 9. Germline V gene sequence: CDR1 SGHVS, CDR2 FQNEAQ. The CDR3 length is 18 residues. The CDR3 coding sequence is TGTGCCAGCAGCTTAGACTGGTACAGGGGGCTCGGCAATCAGCCCCAGCATTTT. Translated: CASSLDWYRGLGNQPQHF.